This entry lists 26 T cell receptor beta chains sequenced from one sample in a study of cytomegalovirus exposure and HLA in healthy donors. Only in-frame clones appear in the TCRdb table, and some are missing; sequencing was by immunoSEQ multiplex PCR. The table includes some 260,000 clones, less than 95% detected once. The source material was PBMCs. Receptors originate from a woman aged 25 to 39 in good health and CMV-seronegative.

The chain joins TRBV18 to TRBJ2-2, with 10 positions matching TRBD2. This CDR3 has 20 residues. The J segment lost 3 bases and the V segment lost 3 bases, leaving 16 bases of the junction unmatched. Germline V gene data show CDR1 as KGHSH and CDR2 as LQKENI. The CDR3 region has the DNA TGTGCCAGCTCACCTAATTCCTTCGTCCTAGCGGGAGCTGACACCGGGGAGCTGTTTTTT. Amino acids: CASSPNSFVLAGADTGELFF. The variable domain in full, completed from reference TRBV18 and TRBJ2-2, reads NAGVMQNPRHLVRRRGQEARLRCSPMKGHSHVYWYRQLPEEGLKFMVYLQKENIIDESGMPKERFSAEFPKEGPSILRIQQVVRGDSAAYFCASSPNSFVLAGADTGELFFGEGSRLTVL.

The V and J genes are TRBV13 and TRBJ2-7; D is uncertain. The CDR3 sequence is 14 residues long. Per the germline V gene, CDR1 is PRHDT and CDR2 is FYEKMQ (reference sequence). V lost 6 bases and J 0 bases, leaving 12 bases between the germline ends. Here the CDR3 DNA reads TGTGCCAGCAGTTTTGAGGCAGCCTCCTACGAGCAGTACTTC. Translation: CASSFEAASYEQYF.

The V gene is TRBV6-5, the J gene TRBJ2-5; TRBD1 agrees at 9 bases. The CDR3 length is 15 residues. The germline CDR1 and CDR2 sequences are MNHEY and SVGAGI. With V trimmed by 5 bases and J by 5 bases, 9 bases remained unmatched. The CDR3 here is CASSRNRGPRETQYF. CDR3 coding DNA: TGTGCCAGCAGTCGTAACAGGGGGCCGAGGGAGACCCAGTACTTC.

V is TRBV4-2 and J is TRBJ2-7; D remains unclear. Germline V gives CDR1 LGHNA, CDR2 YNFKEQ. The CDR3 covers 14 residues. Trimming shortened V by 1 base and J by 5 bases, and 12 bases separated the two germline ends. CDR3 sequence: CASSQVGELDEQYF. The CDR3 bases are TGTGCCAGCAGCCAAGTTGGGGAACTGGACGAGCAGTACTTC.

The CDR3: CASSPLELGLTEAFF. The CDR3 region has the DNA TGTGCCAGCAGCCCCTTGGAGTTAGGGCTCACTGAAGCTTTCTTT. V gene TRBV7-9 combines with J gene TRBJ1-1, with D unresolved. There are 15 residues in the CDR3. CDR1 and CDR2 (germline): SEHNR, FQNEAQ (reference sequence). Trimming removed 5 bases from V and 4 bases from J, with 17 bases in between.

This chain connects TRBV29-1 to TRBJ2-2; 10 nucleotides agree with TRBD2. The CDR3 is 14 residues long. Per germline, CDR1 SQVTM and CDR2 ANQGSEA. Germline trimming cut 5 bases from V and 7 bases from J; bases unmatched to any gene: 7. CDR3 loop: CSVSGLASGGELFF. The DNA for the CDR3 is TGCAGCGTTTCGGGACTAGCGTCGGGCGGGGAGCTGTTTTTT.

This clone was recorded only once. Other DNA sequences of this sample code for an identical CDR3. The genes are TRBV5-1 and TRBJ2-3; D call uncertain. This CDR3 has 13 amino acids. V was shortened by 2 bases and J by 1 base, with 5 bases between the two germline ends. The germline CDR1 and CDR2 sequences are SGHRS and YFSETQ. The CDR3 coding sequence is TGCGCCAGCAGCTTAGCCGGCACAGATACGCAGTATTTT. It codes for CASSLAGTDTQYF.

The rearrangement joins TRBV5-1 to TRBJ2-5, with TRBD2 matching over 14 bases. Trimming at V came to 3 bases and at J to 2 bases, leaving 3 bases not matched to a gene. This CDR3 is built from 16 residues. Germline V lookup: CDR1 SGHRS, CDR2 YFSETQ. The CDR3 protein is CASSSRLAGGQETQYF. The DNA of the CDR3 is TGCGCCAGCAGCTCCCGACTAGCGGGAGGGCAAGAGACCCAGTACTTC.

The J gene is TRBJ2-7, the V gene TRBV28; D is perhaps TRBD1 or TRBD2 (5 bases each). Germline V gene lookup returns CDR1 MDHEN and CDR2 SYDVKM. Trimming removed 8 bases at V and 0 bases at J, with 11 bases between. The CDR3 contains 13 residues. DNA of the CDR3: TGTGCCAGCCATGGGGACCCCTCCTACGAGCAGTACTTC. Translation: CASHGDPSYEQYF.

The rearrangement joins TRBV7-2 to TRBJ2-7, with 9 bases aligning to TRBD2. With 5 bases clipped from V and 4 bases from J, the junction kept 12 bases outside the gene matches. CDR3 length: 16 residues. Germline V gene lookup returns CDR1 SGHTA and CDR2 FQGNSA. The CDR3 DNA follows: TGTGCCAGCAGCCAAGGTTGGGCGGGAGGGCTGTACGAGCAGTACTTC. This codes for CASSQGWAGGLYEQYF.

The chain carries TRBV9 and TRBJ2-3; 8 bases map to TRBD1. The CDR3 has 15 amino acids. Per the germline V gene, CDR1 is SGDLS and CDR2 is YYNGEE. J lost 4 bases, V lost 4 bases, and 8 bases had no gene match. CDR3: CASSPGGYGPDTQYF. DNA of the CDR3: TGTGCCAGCAGCCCAGGGGGCTACGGGCCAGATACGCAGTATTTT.

V and J are TRBV5-4 and TRBJ2-1, with 8 bases that match TRBD2. The V and J ends lost 0 bases and 4 bases, in that order; junction bases with no gene match: 6. Germline assignment: CDR1 SGHNT and CDR2 YYREEE (reference sequence). The CDR3 runs 16 residues. CDR3 nucleotides: TGTGCCAGCAGCTTGGGGGGCGGGACTAGTTACAATGAGCAGTTCTTC. As protein: CASSLGGGTSYNEQFF. Variable domain in full (rest from reference TRBV5-4 and TRBJ2-1): ETGVTQSPTHLIKTRGQQVTLRCSSQSGHNTVSWYQQALGQGPQFIFQYYREEENGRGNFPPRFSGLQFPNYSSELNVNALELDDSALYLCASSLGGGTSYNEQFFGPGTRLTVL.

This clone is medium-sized (0.01 to 0.1%) within its sample. The chain carries TRBV5-6 and TRBJ2-7, with 9 bases lining up with TRBD1. V shed 5 bases and J 0 bases; nucleotides not matched to a gene: 6. Germline assignment: CDR1 SGHDT and CDR2 YYEEEE. CDR3 length: 15 residues. The CDR3 DNA follows: TGTGCCAGCAGTAATACGGGACAGGGCTCCTACGAGCAGTACTTC. Translation gives CASSNTGQGSYEQYF.

The gene calls are TRBV2 and TRBJ2-2; the D gene is possibly TRBD1 (5 bases). The CDR3 has 14 residues. With 8 bases removed from V and 1 base from J, the gap between germline ends came to 11 bases. Germline V gives CDR1 SNHLY, CDR2 FYNNEI. CDR3 protein: CASRWTQNTGELFF. Written as DNA, the CDR3 is TGTGCCAGCCGGTGGACACAGAACACCGGGGAGCTGTTTTTT.

The chain is built from TRBV4-1 and TRBJ2-7; unclear D gene. There are 14 residues in the CDR3. Germline-derived CDR1 and CDR2 are MGHRA and YSYEKL. V lost 3 bases, J lost 1 base, and 10 bases lay in between. The CDR3 region is CASSQLQRSYEQYF. DNA of the CDR3: TGCGCCAGCAGCCAGTTACAGAGATCCTACGAGCAGTACTTC.

The chain links TRBV14 to TRBJ2-5, with unresolved D. CDR1 and CDR2 from the germline V gene are SGHDN and FVKESK. The length of the CDR3 is 13 residues. V lost 0 bases, J lost 0 bases, and 2 bases lay in between. The CDR3 coding sequence is TGTGCCAGCAGCCAAGATTACCAAGAGACCCAGTACTTC. Residues: CASSQDYQETQYF.

This sequence joins TRBV4-2 and TRBJ1-4, with TRBD1 as a possible D gene (5 bases). This CDR3 has 16 residues. Germline-derived CDR1 and CDR2 are LGHNA and YNFKEQ. The V and J ends lost 1 base and 1 base respectively, with 10 bases between them. The CDR3 sequence is CASSQVFQGTNEKLFF. CDR3 coding DNA: TGTGCCAGCAGCCAAGTTTTCCAGGGAACTAATGAAAAACTGTTTTTT.

The chain joins TRBV14 to TRBJ1-2; unclear D gene. The germline CDR1 and CDR2 sequences are SGHDN and FVKESK. The CDR3 is 19 residues long. Trimming left V 3 bases short and J 8 bases short, with 31 bases between. The CDR3 DNA reads as TGTGCCAGCAGCCACCGCGGCGAGAAGTTGAGGGAGAGGTTGCGCGGCTACACCTTC. It specifies CASSHRGEKLRERLRGYTF.

The rearrangement uses TRBV10-2 and TRBJ1-5; 9 positions match TRBD1. V was pared by 3 bases and J by 6 bases, with 9 bases of the junction left unmatched. The germline V gene has CDR1 WSHSY and CDR2 SAAADI. The CDR3 covers 16 residues. Here the CDR3 reads CASSDYDRGGSQPQHF. The CDR3 nucleotides read TGCGCCAGCAGTGATTATGACAGGGGGGGTAGTCAGCCCCAGCATTTT.

The chain recombines TRBV4-2 with TRBJ2-2; 8 nucleotides align to TRBD2. The CDR3 totals 17 residues. The trim removed 1 base at V and 4 bases at J, leaving 8 bases unmatched. Germline CDR1 reads LGHNA; CDR2 reads YNFKEQ. CDR3 in amino acids: CASSQGSGTSLTGELFF. CDR3 in DNA: TGTGCCAGCAGCCAAGGTAGCGGGACCTCCCTCACCGGGGAGCTGTTTTTT.

The V gene is TRBV7-3, the J gene TRBJ2-3, with D uncertain. Germline V CDR1 and CDR2: SGHTA, FQGTGA. The CDR3 length is 14 residues. The V end was cut by 5 bases, the J end by 0 bases, with 9 bases between. The CDR3 DNA is TGTGCCAGCAGCCTACAGTCTAGCACAGATACGCAGTATTTT. It codes for CASSLQSSTDTQYF.

V gene TRBV29-1 combines with J gene TRBJ2-2; 10 nucleotides line up with TRBD2. This CDR3 is built from 15 residues. V lost 6 bases to trimming and J lost 0 bases; unmatched junction nucleotides: 4. Germline V gene sequence: CDR1 SQVTM, CDR2 ANQGSEA. CDR3 amino acids: CSVTGTSANTGELFF. The CDR3 DNA reads as TGCAGCGTCACCGGGACTAGCGCGAACACCGGGGAGCTGTTTTTT.

The V and J genes are TRBV28 and TRBJ2-7, with a tentative D call TRBD2 (5 bases). V was trimmed by 8 bases and J by 3 bases, leaving 14 bases between them. The CDR3 totals 13 residues. The germline CDR1 and CDR2 sequences are MDHEN and SYDVKM. The CDR3 loop reads CASLAGSSYEQYF. CDR3 nucleotide sequence: TGTGCCAGCCTAGCCGGGTCGAGCTACGAGCAGTACTTC.

The chain employs TRBV6-6 and TRBJ2-7, with D perhaps assigned TRBD1 or TRBD2 (6 bases each). This CDR3 spans 15 amino acids. Germline loops: CDR1 MNHNY, CDR2 SVGAGI (reference sequence). V lost 2 bases to trimming and J lost 1 base, with 12 bases between them. The DNA for the CDR3 is TGTGCCAGCAGTTACCTGGGGGGCTTTTCCTACGAGCAGTACTTC. Translating gives CASSYLGGFSYEQYF.

This chain uses TRBV9 with TRBJ2-1; 7 bases line up with TRBD2. The trim removed 5 bases at V and 6 bases at J, leaving 14 bases unmatched. From germline, CDR1 is SGDLS and CDR2 YYNGEE. This CDR3 is built from 16 residues. The CDR3 coding sequence is TGTGCCAGCAGTACGGGGGGTACGGGACTACTCAATGAGCAGTTCTTC. It translates to CASSTGGTGLLNEQFF.

This clone has just a few counts. The gene calls are TRBV25-1 and TRBJ2-1, with D hard to call. The CDR3 runs to 16 residues. V lost 4 bases to trimming and J lost 10 bases, with 23 bases between them. The germline V gene has CDR1 MGHDK and CDR2 SYGVNS. CDR3 protein: CASSGTPGPRKGEQFF. In nucleotides, the CDR3 is TGTGCCAGCAGTGGCACGCCCGGACCCCGGAAAGGAGAGCAGTTCTTC.